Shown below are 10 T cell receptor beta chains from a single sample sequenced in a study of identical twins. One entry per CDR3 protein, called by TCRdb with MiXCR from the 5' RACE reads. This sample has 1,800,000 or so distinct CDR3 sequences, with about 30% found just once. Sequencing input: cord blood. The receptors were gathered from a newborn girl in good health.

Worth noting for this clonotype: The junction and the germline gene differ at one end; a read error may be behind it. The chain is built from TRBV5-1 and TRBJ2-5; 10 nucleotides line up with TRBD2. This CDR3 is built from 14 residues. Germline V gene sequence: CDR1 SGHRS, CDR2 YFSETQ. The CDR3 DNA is TGTGCCAGCAGTTTAGCGGGAGGACACAATGAGCAGTACTTC. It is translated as CASSLAGGHNEQYF.

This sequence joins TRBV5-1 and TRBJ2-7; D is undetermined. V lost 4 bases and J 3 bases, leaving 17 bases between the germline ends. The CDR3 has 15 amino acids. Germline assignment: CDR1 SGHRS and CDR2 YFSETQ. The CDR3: CASSPEVRVSYEQYF. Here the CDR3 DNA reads TGCGCCAGCAGCCCTGAGGTTAGGGTAAGCTACGAGCAGTACTTC.

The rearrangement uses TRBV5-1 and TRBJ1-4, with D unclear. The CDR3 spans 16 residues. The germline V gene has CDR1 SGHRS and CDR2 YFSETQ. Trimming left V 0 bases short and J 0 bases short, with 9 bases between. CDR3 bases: TGCGCCAGCAGCTTGGTTGCCACAGCAACTAATGAAAAACTGTTTTTT. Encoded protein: CASSLVATATNEKLFF.

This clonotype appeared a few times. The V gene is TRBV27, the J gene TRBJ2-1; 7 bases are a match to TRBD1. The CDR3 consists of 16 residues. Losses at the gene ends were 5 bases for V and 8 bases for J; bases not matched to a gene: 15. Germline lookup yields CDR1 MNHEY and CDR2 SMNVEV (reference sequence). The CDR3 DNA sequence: TGTGCCAGCAGTGGAGCCGGGACAGTCGTTGTCTATGAGCAGTTCTTC. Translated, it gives CASSGAGTVVVYEQFF.

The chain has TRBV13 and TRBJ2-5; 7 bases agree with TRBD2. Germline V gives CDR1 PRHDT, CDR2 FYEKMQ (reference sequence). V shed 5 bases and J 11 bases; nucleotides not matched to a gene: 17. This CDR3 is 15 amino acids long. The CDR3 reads CASSPWELATNEQYF. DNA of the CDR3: TGTGCCAGCAGCCCATGGGAACTAGCGACCAATGAGCAGTACTTC.

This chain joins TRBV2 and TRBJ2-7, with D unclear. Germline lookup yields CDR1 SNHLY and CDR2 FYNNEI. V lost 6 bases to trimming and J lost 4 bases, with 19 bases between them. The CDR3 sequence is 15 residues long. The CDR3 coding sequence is TGTGCCAGCAGCCTTGCTTGGGGTTCTGGGTACGAGCAGTACTTC. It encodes CASSLAWGSGYEQYF.

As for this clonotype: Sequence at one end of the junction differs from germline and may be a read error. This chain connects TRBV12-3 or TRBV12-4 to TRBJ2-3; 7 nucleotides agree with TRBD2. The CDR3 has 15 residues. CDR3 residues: CASSLMAGVSDAQYF. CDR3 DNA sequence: TGTGCCAGCAGTTTAATGGCGGGAGTTTCAGATGCGCAGTATTTT.

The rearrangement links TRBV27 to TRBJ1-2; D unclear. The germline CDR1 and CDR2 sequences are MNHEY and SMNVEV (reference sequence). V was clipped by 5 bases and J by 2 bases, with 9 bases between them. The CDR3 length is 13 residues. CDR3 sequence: CASSRVGNYGYTF. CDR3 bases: TGTGCCAGCAGTCGAGTGGGGAACTATGGCTACACCTTC.

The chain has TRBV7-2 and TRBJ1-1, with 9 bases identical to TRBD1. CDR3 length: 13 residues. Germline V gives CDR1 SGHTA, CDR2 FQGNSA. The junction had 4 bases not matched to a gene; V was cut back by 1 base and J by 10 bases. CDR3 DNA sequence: TGTGCCAGCAGCTTAGGGGGGACAGGGATAGCTTTCTTT. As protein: CASSLGGTGIAFF.

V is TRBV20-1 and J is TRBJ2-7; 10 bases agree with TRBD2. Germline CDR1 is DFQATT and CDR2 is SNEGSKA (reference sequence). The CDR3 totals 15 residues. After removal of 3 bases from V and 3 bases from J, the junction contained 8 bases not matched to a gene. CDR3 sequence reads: CSARYRLAGYYEQYF. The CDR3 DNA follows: TGCAGTGCTAGGTACCGACTAGCGGGCTACTACGAGCAGTACTTC.